The present TCR beta chain was sequenced within a study of CD8 T cells in ankylosing spondylitis. Germline trimming cut 2 bases from V and 4 bases from J; bases unmatched to any gene: 4. CDR1 is LGHDT, CDR2 YNNKEL, per germline (reference sequence). CDR3 length: 16 residues. Each CDR3 protein is one row after TCRdb ran MiXCR on the 5' RACE reads. The sample shows roughly 150,000 distinct CDR3 sequences, around a third of them seen only once. What was sequenced was synovial fluid, either unsorted or a sorted T cell fraction (not recorded which). J is TRBJ2-1 and V is TRBV3-1; the match to TRBD2 covers 11 bases. The clonotype originates from a male donor with ankylosing spondylitis. CDR3 residues: CASSQSGTSGYNEQFF. The CDR3 coding sequence is TGTGCCAGCAGCCAAAGTGGGACTAGCGGTTACAATGAGCAGTTCTTC.